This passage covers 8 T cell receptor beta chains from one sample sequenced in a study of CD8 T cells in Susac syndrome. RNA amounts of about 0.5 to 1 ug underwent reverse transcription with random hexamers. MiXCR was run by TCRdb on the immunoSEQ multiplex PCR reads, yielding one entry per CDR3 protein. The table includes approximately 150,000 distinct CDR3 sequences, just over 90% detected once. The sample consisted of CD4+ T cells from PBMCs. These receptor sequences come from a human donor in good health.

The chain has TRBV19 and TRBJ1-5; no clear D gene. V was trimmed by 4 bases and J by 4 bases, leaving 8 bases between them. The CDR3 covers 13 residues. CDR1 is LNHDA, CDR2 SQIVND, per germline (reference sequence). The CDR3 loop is CASSSQLNQPQHF. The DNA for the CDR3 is TGTGCCAGTAGTAGCCAGTTGAATCAGCCCCAGCATTTT.

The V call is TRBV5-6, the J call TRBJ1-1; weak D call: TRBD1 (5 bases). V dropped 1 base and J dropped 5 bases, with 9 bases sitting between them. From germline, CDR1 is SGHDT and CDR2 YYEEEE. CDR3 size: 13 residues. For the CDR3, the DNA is TGTGCCAGCAGCTTGCAAGAGGGGACTGAAGCTTTCTTT. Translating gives CASSLQEGTEAFF.

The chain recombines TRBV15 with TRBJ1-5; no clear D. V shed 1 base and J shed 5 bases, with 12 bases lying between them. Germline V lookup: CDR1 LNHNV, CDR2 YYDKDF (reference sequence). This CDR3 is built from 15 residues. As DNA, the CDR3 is TGTGCCACCAGCAGAGGAGGAGTGGTGGATCAGCCCCAGCATTTT. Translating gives CATSRGGVVDQPQHF.

The chain's CDR3 is CASTAGQGGQPQHF. CDR3 DNA sequence: TGTGCCAGCACTGCTGGACAAGGTGGTCAGCCCCAGCATTTT. This chain connects TRBV2 to TRBJ1-5; a weak D match, TRBD1 (5 bases). The ends were cut back, 7 bases at V and 6 bases at J, with 16 bases in the middle. The germline CDR1 and CDR2 sequences are SNHLY and FYNNEI. The CDR3 is 14 residues long. The whole variable domain, remainder taken from reference TRBV2 and TRBJ1-5, is EPEVTQTPSHQVTQMGQEVILRCVPISNHLYFYWYRQILGQKVEFLVSFYNNEISEKSEIFDDQFSVERPDGSNFTLKIRSTKLEDSAMYFCASTAGQGGQPQHFGDGTRLSIL.

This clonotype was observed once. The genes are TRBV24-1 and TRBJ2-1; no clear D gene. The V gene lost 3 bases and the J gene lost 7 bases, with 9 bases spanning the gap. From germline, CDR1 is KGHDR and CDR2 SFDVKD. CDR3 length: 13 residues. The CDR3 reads CATSDPLENEQFF. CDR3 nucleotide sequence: TGTGCCACCAGTGATCCTCTAGAGAATGAGCAGTTCTTC.

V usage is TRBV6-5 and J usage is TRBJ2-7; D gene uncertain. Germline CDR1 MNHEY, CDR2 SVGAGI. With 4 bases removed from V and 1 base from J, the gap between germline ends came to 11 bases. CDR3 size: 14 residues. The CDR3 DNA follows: TGTGCCAGCAGTTCCCAGAGTGCGTCCTACGAGCAGTACTTC. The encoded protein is CASSSQSASYEQYF.

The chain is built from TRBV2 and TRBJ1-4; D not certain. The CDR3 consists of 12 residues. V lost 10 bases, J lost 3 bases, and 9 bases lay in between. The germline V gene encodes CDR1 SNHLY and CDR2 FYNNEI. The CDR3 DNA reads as TGTGCCACCTCCGGGTCTAATGAAAAACTGTTTTTT. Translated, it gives CATSGSNEKLFF.

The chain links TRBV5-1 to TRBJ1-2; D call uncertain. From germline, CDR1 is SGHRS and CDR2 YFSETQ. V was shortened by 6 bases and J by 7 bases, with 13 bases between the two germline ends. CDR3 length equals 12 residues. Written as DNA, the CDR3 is TGCGCCAGCACCCAGGACGCGGGTGGCTACACCTTC. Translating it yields CASTQDAGGYTF.